These 21 T cell receptor beta chains were sequenced from one sample in a study of a mutant IDH1 vaccine in newly diagnosed glioma. Sequencing used immunoSEQ multiplex PCR; TCRdb keeps in-frame clones, though not all of them. The data contain almost 25,000 clones, 82% of them singletons. These receptors lack a known antigen. Specified time point: week 47, end of study. Vaccinated patients received 300 ug of mutant IDH1 20-mer peptide per dose, with topical imiquimod. The sample in question was PBMCs, obtained from a glioma patient whose treatment included an IDH1 peptide vaccine. All receptors derive from a man in his forties or fifties with glioma. Some clones in this sample may be carry-over from other donors' samples.

The rearrangement links TRBV18 to TRBJ2-3, with 10 positions matching TRBD2. The CDR3 has 16 amino acids. V shed 6 bases and J 1 base; nucleotides not matched to a gene: 7. Germline V gives CDR1 KGHSH, CDR2 LQKENI. The CDR3 loop is CASSQRGTSGTDTQYF. The CDR3 nucleotides read TGTGCCAGCTCCCAACGGGGGACTAGCGGCACAGATACGCAGTATTTT.

V and J are TRBV5-4 and TRBJ2-1, with 7 bases identical to TRBD2. The trim removed 3 bases at V and 9 bases at J, leaving 12 bases unmatched. The germline gives CDR1 SGHNT, CDR2 YYREEE (reference sequence). The CDR3 totals 15 residues. Here the CDR3 reads CASSSTSEVLAEQFF. CDR3 nucleotides: TGTGCCAGCAGCTCTACTAGCGAGGTCCTGGCTGAGCAGTTCTTC.

The chain has TRBV10-1 and TRBJ2-2; D not certain. Germline-derived CDR1 and CDR2 are WNHNN and SYGVQD (reference sequence). The CDR3 is made up of 11 amino acids. Trimming stripped 4 bases from V and 5 bases from J, with 2 bases between. The CDR3 bases are TGCGCCAGCAGTGTAACCGGGGAGCTGTTTTTT. It is translated as CASSVTGELFF.

The genes are TRBV25-1 and TRBJ2-1; 9 bases match TRBD2. CDR3 length: 13 residues. The germline V gene encodes CDR1 MGHDK and CDR2 SYGVNS. The trim removed 5 bases at V and 8 bases at J, leaving 4 bases unmatched. CDR3 residues: CASSKRGAYEQFF. CDR3 nucleotides: TGTGCCAGCAGTAAGCGGGGGGCGTATGAGCAGTTCTTC.

DNA of the CDR3: TGCGCCAGTCAATCGGGGGGCTCAGGAGGAAACACCATATATTTT. Translated, it gives CASQSGGSGGNTIYF. The chain couples TRBV5-1 to TRBJ1-3; a possible D gene is TRBD1 (6 bases). V lost 8 bases to trimming and J lost 4 bases, with 19 bases between them. Germline lookup yields CDR1 SGHRS and CDR2 YFSETQ. This CDR3 is 15 amino acids long.

Points on this clone: The junction shows a germline mismatch at one end, possibly a read error. The rearrangement joins TRBV19 to TRBJ1-2, with a weak D call TRBD1 (5 bases). The CDR3 is 13 residues long. Germline CDR1 is LNHDA and CDR2 is SQIVND (reference sequence). The CDR3 bases are TGTGCCAGTGGTATTCAGGGTGGCTATGGCTACACCTTC. Its translation: CASGIQGGYGYTF.

This clone was observed once. The rearrangement joins TRBV25-1 to TRBJ2-3; 8 bases are shared with TRBD1. CDR3 length: 15 residues. Germline CDR1 is MGHDK and CDR2 is SYGVNS. V was clipped by 2 bases and J by 6 bases; unmatched bases: 7. Here the CDR3 DNA reads TGTGCCAGCAGTGAACCCCAGGGGGCCAGGGATACGCAGTATTTT. Protein product: CASSEPQGARDTQYF.

This chain joins TRBV28 and TRBJ2-1; D is unclear. Trimming cost V 2 bases and J 6 bases, with 11 bases left between them. This CDR3 is 14 amino acids long. Germline CDR1 and CDR2: MDHEN and SYDVKM. The CDR3 DNA follows: TGTGCCAGCAGTTTAATTAGTAAGGGCAATGAGCAGTTCTTC. The encoded protein is CASSLISKGNEQFF.

The DNA of the CDR3 is TGTGCCAGCAGCTCTATCCACGAGCAGTTCTTC. Its protein is CASSSIHEQFF. This chain links TRBV5-5 with TRBJ2-1; D is uncertain. This CDR3 contains 11 residues. Looked up from germline, CDR1 is SGHKS and CDR2 is YYEKEE (reference sequence). With 3 bases removed from V and 10 bases from J, the gap between germline ends came to 8 bases.

V usage is TRBV11-2 and J usage is TRBJ2-7; D ambiguous. The CDR3 covers 14 residues. V lost 2 bases to trimming and J lost 6 bases, with 14 bases between them. From germline, CDR1 is SGHAT and CDR2 FQNNGV. The CDR3 loop is CASSLYVSSAEQYF. The CDR3 DNA reads TGTGCCAGCAGCTTATATGTCTCAAGTGCCGAGCAGTACTTC.

This chain uses TRBV6-1 with TRBJ2-7, with 7 bases matching TRBD2. V gave up 11 bases and J gave up 6 bases; unmatched junction bases: 10. The CDR3 totals 12 residues. Germline V gene data show CDR1 as MNHNS and CDR2 as SASEGT. The CDR3: CACRGGVGEQYF. CDR3 sequence (DNA): TGTGCCTGCCGGGGAGGGGTGGGCGAGCAGTACTTC.

This clone was found a few times. The CDR3 is CASSRLAGEWETQYF. The CDR3 DNA sequence: TGTGCCAGCAGCCGGCTAGCGGGGGAGTGGGAGACCCAGTACTTC. The V and J genes are TRBV11-2 and TRBJ2-5, with TRBD2 identical over 10 bases. Germline CDR1 reads SGHAT; CDR2 reads FQNNGV. The junction had 8 bases not matched to a gene; V was cut back by 5 bases and J by 5 bases. CDR3 length equals 15 residues.

The CDR3 nucleotides read TGTGCCAGCAGCTTGATGGGAGGGTCTGAAGCTTTCTTT. Amino acids: CASSLMGGSEAFF. The J gene is TRBJ1-1, the V gene TRBV7-6; D ambiguous. The germline V and J ends were trimmed by 3 bases and 6 bases, with 11 bases remaining between them. The CDR3 sequence is 13 residues long. Germline V CDR1 and CDR2: SGHVS, FNYEAQ.

This clone is a singleton in its sample. The chain carries TRBV7-3 and TRBJ1-1, with 7 bases that match TRBD1. Trimming took 6 bases from V and 1 from J; bases not matched to a gene: 8. From germline, CDR1 is SGHTA and CDR2 FQGTGA. The CDR3 runs 15 residues. CDR3 nucleotides: TGTGCCAGCAGTTCGTCCGGGACAGAGAACACTGAAGCTTTCTTT. It is translated as CASSSSGTENTEAFF. Full variable domain (missing parts from reference TRBV7-3 and TRBJ1-1): GAGVSQTPSNKVTEKGKYVELRCDPISGHTALYWYRQSLGQGPEFLIYFQGTGAADDSGLPNDRFFAVRPEGSVSTLKIQRTERGDSAVYLCASSSSGTENTEAFFGQGTRLTVV.

V gene TRBV28 combines with J gene TRBJ2-7; TRBD2 aligns across 12 bases. With 6 bases clipped from V and 9 bases from J, the junction kept 9 bases outside the gene matches. The germline V gene encodes CDR1 MDHEN and CDR2 SYDVKM. The CDR3 runs to 14 residues. The CDR3 region has the DNA TGTGCCAGCAGCCTTGGACTAGCGGGGTCCGGGCAGTACTTC. Translation: CASSLGLAGSGQYF.

The CDR3 reads CSVEGTSDNEQFF. The CDR3 bases are TGCAGCGTTGAAGGGACTAGCGACAATGAGCAGTTCTTC. The genes are TRBV29-1 and TRBJ2-1, with 9 bases identical to TRBD2. Germline V gene lookup returns CDR1 SQVTM and CDR2 ANQGSEA. The CDR3 spans 13 residues. The ends lost 1 base at V and 5 bases at J; junction bases unmatched: 0.

The rearrangement joins TRBV2 to TRBJ1-4; D remains ambiguous. Germline-derived CDR1 and CDR2 are SNHLY and FYNNEI. V lost 2 bases to trimming and J lost 8 bases, with 6 bases between them. The CDR3 is 12 amino acids. The CDR3 region has the DNA TGTGCCAGCAGTGAAAGGAGAGAAAAACTGTTTTTT. Residues: CASSERREKLFF. Combining the CDR3 with reference TRBV2 and TRBJ1-4 gives the whole variable domain EPEVTQTPSHQVTQMGQEVILRCVPISNHLYFYWYRQILGQKVEFLVSFYNNEISEKSEIFDDQFSVERPDGSNFTLKIRSTKLEDSAMYFCASSERREKLFFGSGTQLSVL.

The table lists this clone with a count of one. The V and J genes are TRBV6-5 and TRBJ2-3; a possible D gene is TRBD1 (5 bases). This CDR3 spans 14 amino acids. Trimming took 1 base from V and 2 from J, leaving 7 bases between them. Germline V lookup: CDR1 MNHEY, CDR2 SVGAGI. Written as DNA, the CDR3 is TGTGCCAGCAGTTACTACAGGTACACAGATACGCAGTATTTT. Its protein is CASSYYRYTDTQYF.

The chain recombines TRBV7-9 with TRBJ2-5; 7 positions agree with TRBD2. After removal of 4 bases from V and 3 bases from J, the junction contained 8 bases not matched to a gene. Germline CDR1 reads SEHNR; CDR2 reads FQNEAQ (reference sequence). The CDR3 loop spans 15 amino acids. The CDR3 loop is CASSSKWGGEETQYF. For the CDR3, the DNA is TGTGCCAGCAGCTCAAAGTGGGGGGGGGAAGAGACCCAGTACTTC.

Only one count was recorded for this clone. The chain carries TRBV6-5 and TRBJ2-1, with D possibly matching TRBD1 (7 bases). The germline gives CDR1 MNHEY, CDR2 SVGAGI. V lost 4 bases to trimming and J lost 7 bases, with 14 bases between them. The CDR3 is made up of 14 amino acids. CDR3 sequence (DNA): TGTGCCAGCAGTTCGCCAGGGGGGACGAATGAGCAGTTCTTC. Translated, it gives CASSSPGGTNEQFF.

V gene TRBV4-1 combines with J gene TRBJ1-2; D not certain. Trimming took off 0 bases at V and 4 bases at J, with 6 bases between the two ends. This CDR3 is built from 13 residues. Per the germline V gene, CDR1 is MGHRA and CDR2 is YSYEKL. CDR3 nucleotides: TGCGCCAGCAGCCAAGATCGCGGCTATGGCTACACCTTC. It is translated as CASSQDRGYGYTF.